This T cell receptor (beta chain) was profiled in a study of cytomegalovirus exposure and HLA in healthy donors. Study-wide findings and caveats: An observed cluster of highly shared sequence variants was recorded as a likely sequencing artifact.

This clone was seen a handful of times. The antigen is unknown. The germline CDR1 and CDR2 sequences are MNHNS and SASEGT. CDR3 length equals 18 residues. V was cut by 1 base and J by 6 bases, with 23 bases left in between. Use of 60 Vbeta and 13 Jbeta primers characterized the PCR. Data came from immunoSEQ multiplex PCR; TCRdb stores just in-frame clones and leaves some out. The sample consists of 130,000 or so clones, roughly 73% of them appearing once. Sequences were obtained from PBMCs. The chain carries TRBV6-1 and TRBJ2-3; maybe TRBD1 (6 bases). The receptor was isolated from a female donor in good health and CMV-seronegative. The CDR3 here is CASSEDRYGDRTRDTQYF. The CDR3 DNA reads TGTGCCAGCAGTGAAGATCGATACGGAGACAGGACCAGGGATACGCAGTATTTT.